The rows below give T cell receptor beta chains drawn from one sample of a study of blood T cells in healthy people across ages. MiXCR, run by TCRdb on the 5' RACE reads, gives a single entry per CDR3 protein. The sample includes about 1.5 million distinct CDR3 sequences, roughly 43% of them seen just once. Sequencing was done on a sample of blood. The origin of the receptors is a woman aged 18-29 years in good health. CDR3s include the opening cysteine and the closing phenylalanine or tryptophan. The order of the fields is V gene, clone size, D gene, J gene, CDR3 protein, CDR3 DNA. D genes are given only for firm matches. Clone size is stated in some rows and not others, as once, few, many or a class when expanded.

TRBV6-2/TRBV6-3	NA	NA	TRBJ1-5	CASSRTGYGGQPQHF	TGTGCCAGCAGCCGTACAGGGTATGGGGGTCAGCCCCAGCATTTT
TRBV27	few	TRBD1	TRBJ2-7	CASRPTGEQYF	TGTGCCAGCAGACCGACAGGGGAGCAGTACTTC
TRBV20-1	NA	TRBD2	TRBJ2-3	CSASAGGRPDTQYF	TGCAGTGCTAGTGCGGGGGGCCGCCCAGATACGCAGTATTTT
TRBV18	NA	NA	TRBJ1-1	CASSPTYDHRGGTEAFF	TGTGCCAGCTCGCCTACGTATGATCATAGAGGGGGGACTGAAGCTTTCTTT
TRBV12-3/TRBV12-4	few	TRBD2	TRBJ2-3	CASSPPRDSGRPHGTQYF	TGTGCCAGCAGTCCACCGCGGGATAGCGGGAGACCACACGGTACGCAGTATTTT
TRBV12-3/TRBV12-4	NA	TRBD1	TRBJ1-6	CASRQVRTGRKYSPLHF	TGTGCCAGCCGCCAAGTTCGGACAGGGAGAAAGTATTCACCCCTCCACTTT
TRBV15	NA	TRBD2	TRBJ2-7	CATSRDGLAGHNEQYF	TGTGCCACCAGCAGAGATGGACTAGCGGGGCACAATGAGCAGTACTTC
TRBV5-6	NA	TRBD1	TRBJ2-7	CASSWDSVSYEQYF	TGTGCCAGCAGCTGGGACAGTGTGTCCTACGAGCAGTACTTC
TRBV2	NA	NA	TRBJ2-2	CALKGRSNTGELFF	TGTGCACTCAAGGGACGGTCGAACACCGGGGAGCTGTTTTTT
TRBV28	NA	NA	TRBJ1-6	CASGLGYNSPLHF	TGTGCCAGCGGATTAGGGTATAATTCACCCCTCCACTTT
TRBV9	NA	NA	TRBJ1-1	CASRQGAGLENTEAFF	TGTGCCAGCAGGCAAGGAGCAGGCCTTGAGAACACTGAAGCTTTCTTT
TRBV12-3/TRBV12-4	NA	TRBD2	TRBJ2-3	CASSLGVAGRTDTQYF	TGTGCCAGCAGTTTAGGGGTAGCGGGGCGCACAGATACGCAGTATTTT
TRBV4-3	NA	TRBD1	TRBJ2-1	CASSQDEDRGDEQFF	TGCGCCAGCAGCCAAGACGAAGACAGGGGGGATGAGCAGTTCTTC
TRBV27	NA	NA	TRBJ2-7	CASSTLDGRGGSYNEQYF	TGTGCCAGCAGTACCCTAGACGGGAGAGGGGGGTCCTACAATGAGCAGTACTTC
TRBV4-1	few	NA	TRBJ1-1	CASSHRAGTEAFF	TGCGCCAGCAGCCATAGGGCAGGGACTGAAGCTTTCTTT
TRBV29-1	NA	NA	TRBJ1-1	CSVVLRNTEAFF	TGCAGCGTTGTTCTCAGGAACACTGAAGCTTTCTTT
TRBV20-1	NA	TRBD2	TRBJ2-1	CSAKEAGDNNEQFF	TGCAGTGCTAAGGAAGCGGGGGACAACAATGAGCAGTTCTTC